The source of this T cell receptor beta chain is a study of T cell repertoires in aging, cancer and after chemotherapy. Study-wide context: Six age groups, ranging from 30 or younger to 70 or older, included the donors. About 9 million TCR reads were in the whole dataset.

Multiplex touch-down PCR with TRB-A/B primers amplified rearranged V-D-J TRB sequences. TCRdb re-called the multiplex PCR reads with MiXCR, one entry per CDR3 protein. The sample lists 11,000 or so distinct CDR3 sequences; roughly 25% were seen once. Peripheral blood genomic DNA, not sorted cells or RNA, was the template. This clonotype has only a few counts. Its cognate antigen is unknown. The CDR3 contains 18 residues. Germline V gene lookup returns CDR1 SGHTA and CDR2 FQGNSA. With 2 bases clipped from V and 1 base from J, the junction kept 7 bases outside the gene matches. Study findings and constraints: In healthy donors, age-related TCR diversity loss mainly reflected lost richness.

The TCR originated in a human donor in good health. This chain links TRBV7-2 with TRBJ2-1, with 11 bases identical to TRBD2. Sequenced material: blood. CDR3 sequence (DNA): TGTGCCAGCAGCTTACGTCTAGCGGGGGGCCTTTCCTACAATGAGCAGTTCTTC. This sequence encodes CASSLRLAGGLSYNEQFF.